This TCR beta chain was sequenced during a study of shared clonotypes between healthy human individuals. General study results and limits: About 5% was the fraction of naive CD4 clonotypes found shared across a handful of donors.

The CDR3 length is 16 residues. As concerns this clone: Antigen unknown.

Per the study methods: Without quality scores, immunoSEQ junctional reads could not be filtered like full-length reads. Profiled with immunoSEQ multiplex PCR; TCRdb holds only in-frame clones, not every one. V and J calls and clone size are as listed in that table; D and trimming were resolved from the DNA. The sample includes over 2,000,000 clones, roughly 95% of them seen just once. Selected positively for CCR7 and CD45RO-negative, naive CD8 cells excluded terminally differentiated effector memory CD45RA+ cells. The chain joins TRBV21-1 to TRBJ1-2; the DNA was not compared with TRBD1, the D call given in the table. TRBV21-1 is described as a pseudogene. The receptor comes from a man in his late teens or twenties in good health. Some clones in this sample may be carry-over from other donors' samples. The sequenced sample consisted of naive CD8+ T cells from PBMCs. The CDR3 sequence: CASTPSQGQANYGYTF. The CDR3 DNA sequence: TGTGCCAGCACGCCTTCTCAGGGCCAAGCTAACTATGGCTACACCTTC.